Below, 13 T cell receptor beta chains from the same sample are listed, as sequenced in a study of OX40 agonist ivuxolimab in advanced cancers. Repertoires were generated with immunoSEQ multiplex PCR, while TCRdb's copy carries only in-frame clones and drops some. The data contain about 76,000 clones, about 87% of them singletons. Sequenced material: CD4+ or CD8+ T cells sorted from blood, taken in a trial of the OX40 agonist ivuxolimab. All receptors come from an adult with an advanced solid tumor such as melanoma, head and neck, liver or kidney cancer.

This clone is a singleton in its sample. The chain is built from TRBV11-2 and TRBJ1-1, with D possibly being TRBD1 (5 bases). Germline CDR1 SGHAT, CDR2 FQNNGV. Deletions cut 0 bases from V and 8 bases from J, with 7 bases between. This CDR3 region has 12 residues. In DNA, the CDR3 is TGTGCCAGCAGCTTAGATTGGGGGGAAGCTTTCTTT. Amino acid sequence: CASSLDWGEAFF.

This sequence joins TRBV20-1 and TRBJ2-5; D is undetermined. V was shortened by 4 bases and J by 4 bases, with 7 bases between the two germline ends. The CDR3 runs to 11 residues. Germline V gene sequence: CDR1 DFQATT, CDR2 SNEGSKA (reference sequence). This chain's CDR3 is CSAIRSETQYF. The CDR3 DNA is TGCAGTGCTATACGATCAGAGACCCAGTACTTC.

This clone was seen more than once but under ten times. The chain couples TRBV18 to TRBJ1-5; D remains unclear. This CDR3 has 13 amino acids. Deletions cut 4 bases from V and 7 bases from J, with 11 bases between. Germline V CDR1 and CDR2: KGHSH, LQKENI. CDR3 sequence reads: CASSQGGEQPQHF. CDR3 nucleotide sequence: TGTGCCAGCTCACAAGGTGGGGAACAGCCCCAGCATTTT.

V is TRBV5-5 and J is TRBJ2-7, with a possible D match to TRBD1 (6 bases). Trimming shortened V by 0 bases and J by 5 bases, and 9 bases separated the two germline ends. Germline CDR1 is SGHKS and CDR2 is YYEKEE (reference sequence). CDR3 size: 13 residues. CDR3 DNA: TGTGCCAGCAGCTTGGTGGCAGGGGACGAGCAGTACGTC. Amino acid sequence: CASSLVAGDEQYV.

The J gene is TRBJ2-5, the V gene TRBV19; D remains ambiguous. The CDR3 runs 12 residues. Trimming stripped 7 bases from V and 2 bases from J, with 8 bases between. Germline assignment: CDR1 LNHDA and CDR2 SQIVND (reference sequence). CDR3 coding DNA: TGTGCCAGTAACCAGAATCAAGAGACCCAGTACTTC. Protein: CASNQNQETQYF.

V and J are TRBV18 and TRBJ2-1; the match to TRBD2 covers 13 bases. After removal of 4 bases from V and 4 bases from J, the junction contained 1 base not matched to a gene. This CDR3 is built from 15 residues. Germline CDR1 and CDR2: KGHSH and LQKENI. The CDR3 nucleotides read TGTGCCAGCTCACAGACTAGCGGGGGGTACAATGAGCAGTTCTTC. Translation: CASSQTSGGYNEQFF. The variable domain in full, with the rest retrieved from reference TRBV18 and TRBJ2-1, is NAGVMQNPRHLVRRRGQEARLRCSPMKGHSHVYWYRQLPEEGLKFMVYLQKENIIDESGMPKERFSAEFPKEGPSILRIQQVVRGDSAAYFCASSQTSGGYNEQFFGPGTRLTVL.

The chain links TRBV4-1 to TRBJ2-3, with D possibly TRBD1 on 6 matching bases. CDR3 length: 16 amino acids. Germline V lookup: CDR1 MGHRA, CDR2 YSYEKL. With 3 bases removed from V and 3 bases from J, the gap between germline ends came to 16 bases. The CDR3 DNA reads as TGCGCCAGCAGCCAGGGAACCAGACAGGTGACAGATACGCAGTATTTT. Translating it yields CASSQGTRQVTDTQYF.

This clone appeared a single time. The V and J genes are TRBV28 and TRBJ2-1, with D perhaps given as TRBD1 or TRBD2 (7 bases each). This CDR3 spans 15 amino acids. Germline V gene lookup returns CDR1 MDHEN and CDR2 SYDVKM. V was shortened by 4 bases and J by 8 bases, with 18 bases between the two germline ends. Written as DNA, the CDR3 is TGTGCCAGCAGTTCCTCAGGGGGGGGCTTAGATGAGCAGTTCTTC. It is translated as CASSSSGGGLDEQFF.

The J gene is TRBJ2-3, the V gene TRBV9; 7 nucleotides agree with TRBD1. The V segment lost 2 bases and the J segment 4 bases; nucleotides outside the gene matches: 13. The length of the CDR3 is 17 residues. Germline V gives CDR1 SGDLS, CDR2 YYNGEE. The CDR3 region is CASSVQGSQGNADTQYF. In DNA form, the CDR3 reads TGTGCCAGCAGCGTGCAAGGGTCACAGGGGAATGCAGATACGCAGTATTTT.

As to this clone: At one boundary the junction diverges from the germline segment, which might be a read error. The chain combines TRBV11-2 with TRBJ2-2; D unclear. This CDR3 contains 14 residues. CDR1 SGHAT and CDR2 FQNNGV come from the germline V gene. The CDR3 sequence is CASSLIRNAGELFF. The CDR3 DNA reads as TGTGCCAGCAGCTTGATCCGGAACGCCGGGGAGCTGTTTTTT.

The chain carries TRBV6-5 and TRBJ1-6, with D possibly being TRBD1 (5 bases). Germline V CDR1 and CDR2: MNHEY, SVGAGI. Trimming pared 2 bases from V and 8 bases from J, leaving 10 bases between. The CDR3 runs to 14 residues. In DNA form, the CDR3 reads TGTGCCAGCAGTTACCGAGGGGCCCATTCACCCCTCCACTTT. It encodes CASSYRGAHSPLHF.

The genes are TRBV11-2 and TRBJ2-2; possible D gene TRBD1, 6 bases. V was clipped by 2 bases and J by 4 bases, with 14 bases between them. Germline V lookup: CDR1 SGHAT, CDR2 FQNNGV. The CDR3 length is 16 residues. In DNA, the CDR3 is TGTGCCAGCAGCTTATTCCGCAGGGGCCTCACCGGGGAGCTGTTTTTT. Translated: CASSLFRRGLTGELFF.

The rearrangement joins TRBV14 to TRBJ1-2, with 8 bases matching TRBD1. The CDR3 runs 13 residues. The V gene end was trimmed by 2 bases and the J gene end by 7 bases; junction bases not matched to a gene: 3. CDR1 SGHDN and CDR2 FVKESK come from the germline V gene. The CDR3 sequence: CASSQRTGSGYTF. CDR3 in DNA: TGTGCCAGCAGCCAAAGGACAGGGTCTGGCTACACCTTC.